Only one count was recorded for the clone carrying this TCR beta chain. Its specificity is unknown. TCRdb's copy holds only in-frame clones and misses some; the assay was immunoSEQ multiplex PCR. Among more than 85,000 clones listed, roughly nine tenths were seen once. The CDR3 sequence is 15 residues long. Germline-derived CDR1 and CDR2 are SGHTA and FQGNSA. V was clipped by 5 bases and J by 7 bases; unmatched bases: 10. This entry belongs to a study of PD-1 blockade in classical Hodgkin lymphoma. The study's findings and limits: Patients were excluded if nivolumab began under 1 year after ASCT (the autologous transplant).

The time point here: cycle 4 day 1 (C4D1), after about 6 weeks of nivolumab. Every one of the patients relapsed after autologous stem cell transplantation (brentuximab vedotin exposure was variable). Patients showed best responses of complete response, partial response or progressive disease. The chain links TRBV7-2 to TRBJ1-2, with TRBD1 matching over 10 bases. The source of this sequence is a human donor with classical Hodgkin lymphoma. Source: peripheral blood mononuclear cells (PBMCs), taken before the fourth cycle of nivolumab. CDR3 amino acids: CASSLTPGQGSGYTF. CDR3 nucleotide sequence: TGTGCCAGCAGCCTAACCCCGGGACAGGGGAGTGGCTACACCTTC.